Listed below are T cell receptor beta chains from one sample, sequenced in a study of early T cells in non-severe SARS-CoV-2 infection. A single record per CDR3 protein comes from TCRdb applying MiXCR to the 5' RACE reads. There are around 75,000 distinct CDR3 sequences in the sample; 9.5% occur only once, and about 6% lies in the top ten. Sequencing was done on a sample of whole blood. The receptors shown here come from an adult who was a healthcare worker with PCR-confirmed SARS-CoV-2 infection or an uninfected control (not recorded which). CDR3s include the opening cysteine and the closing phenylalanine or tryptophan. D genes are given only for firm matches. Some rows have no size entry. The others give once, few or many, or a class for an expanded clone.

v_call: TRBV6-5
j_call: TRBJ1-6
clone_size: many
d_call: .
cdr3_nt: TGTGCCAGCCAGAGGGATAATAATTCACCCCTCCACTTT
cdr3_aa: CASQRDNNSPLHF

v_call: TRBV3-1
j_call: TRBJ2-6
clone_size: many
d_call: .
cdr3_nt: TGTGCCAGCAGCCAAGGCGGCAGCTTCCACTCTGGGGCCAACGTCCTGACTTTC
cdr3_aa: CASSQGGSFHSGANVLTF

v_call: TRBV18
j_call: TRBJ2-7
clone_size: .
d_call: .
cdr3_nt: TGTGCCAGCTCACCTACAGGGAATTACGAGCAGTACTTC
cdr3_aa: CASSPTGNYEQYF

v_call: TRBV10-2
j_call: TRBJ2-3
clone_size: .
d_call: .
cdr3_nt: TGCGCCAGCAACGGGGGAAAGGGGCATACGCAGTATTTT
cdr3_aa: CASNGGKGHTQYF

v_call: TRBV3-1
j_call: TRBJ2-1
clone_size: few
d_call: TRBD1
cdr3_nt: TGTGCCAGCAGCTCAGGGACAGTTGGGGGAGAGCAGTTCTTC
cdr3_aa: CASSSGTVGGEQFF

v_call: TRBV4-3
j_call: TRBJ2-7
clone_size: .
d_call: .
cdr3_nt: TGCGCCAGCAGCCCGGGACAACACTACGAGCAGTACTTC
cdr3_aa: CASSPGQHYEQYF

v_call: TRBV5-1
j_call: TRBJ2-7
clone_size: few
d_call: .
cdr3_nt: TGCGCCAGCAGCTTGGGAGGGGCAAGGACCTACGAGCAGTACTTC
cdr3_aa: CASSLGGARTYEQYF

v_call: TRBV20-1
j_call: TRBJ2-3
clone_size: many
d_call: .
cdr3_nt: TGCAGTGCTGGACGAAGGGGCGATACGCAGTATTTT
cdr3_aa: CSAGRRGDTQYF

v_call: TRBV7-8
j_call: TRBJ1-6
clone_size: .
d_call: .
cdr3_nt: TGTGCCAGCAGCTTAGGAGCAGGGGCGGATTCACCCCTCCACTTT
cdr3_aa: CASSLGAGADSPLHF

v_call: TRBV11-2
j_call: TRBJ2-1
clone_size: .
d_call: .
cdr3_nt: TGTGCCAGCAGCTCCCCCCGGGCTGGACTTAGGAATGAGCAGTTCTTC
cdr3_aa: CASSSPRAGLRNEQFF

v_call: TRBV24-1
j_call: TRBJ2-3
clone_size: few
d_call: TRBD2
cdr3_nt: TGTGCCACCAGTGGCACAAGCGGGACTCGGACAGATACGCAGTATTTT
cdr3_aa: CATSGTSGTRTDTQYF

v_call: TRBV29-1
j_call: TRBJ2-3
clone_size: few
d_call: .
cdr3_nt: TGCAGCGTTGGCTATAGCACAGATACGCAGTATTTT
cdr3_aa: CSVGYSTDTQYF

v_call: TRBV5-6
j_call: TRBJ2-3
clone_size: many
d_call: .
cdr3_nt: TGTGCCAGCAGCTTGGGAAGAAACAGGGCAGATACGCAGTATTTT
cdr3_aa: CASSLGRNRADTQYF

v_call: TRBV10-3
j_call: TRBJ2-3
clone_size: .
d_call: .
cdr3_nt: TGTGCCATCAGCCTCACAGGGAATACGCAGTATTTT
cdr3_aa: CAISLTGNTQYF

v_call: TRBV3-1
j_call: TRBJ1-2
clone_size: many
d_call: .
cdr3_nt: TGTGCCAGCAGCCAAGAGTTTGGCCATGGCTACACCTTC
cdr3_aa: CASSQEFGHGYTF

v_call: TRBV6-1
j_call: TRBJ2-7
clone_size: few
d_call: .
cdr3_nt: TGTGCCAGCAGGTTCCTGGGTGAGTTCTACGAGCAGTACTTC
cdr3_aa: CASRFLGEFYEQYF

v_call: TRBV4-1
j_call: TRBJ2-1
clone_size: many
d_call: .
cdr3_nt: TGCGCCAGCAGCCGCACCGGGACAAGCTACAATGAGCAGTTCTTC
cdr3_aa: CASSRTGTSYNEQFF

v_call: TRBV6-4
j_call: TRBJ2-1
clone_size: .
d_call: .
cdr3_nt: TGTGCCAGCAGTGACGTATTTCTCGGGGAGCAGTTCTTC
cdr3_aa: CASSDVFLGEQFF

v_call: TRBV6-4
j_call: TRBJ2-3
clone_size: many
d_call: TRBD2
cdr3_nt: TGTGCCAGCAGTGAACTAGCGGGAGCCACAGATACGCAGTATTTT
cdr3_aa: CASSELAGATDTQYF

v_call: TRBV29-1
j_call: TRBJ2-2
clone_size: few
d_call: .
cdr3_nt: TGCAGCGCCCAGAAGGACACCGGGGAGCTGTTTTTT
cdr3_aa: CSAQKDTGELFF

v_call: TRBV5-1
j_call: TRBJ2-2
clone_size: many
d_call: TRBD1
cdr3_nt: TGCGCCAGCAGCTACCACAGGGGTCCCACGAATACCGGGGAGCTGTTTTTT
cdr3_aa: CASSYHRGPTNTGELFF

v_call: TRBV10-1
j_call: TRBJ2-7
clone_size: few
d_call: TRBD1
cdr3_nt: TGCGCCAGCAGTGATTGGACAGGGCGGTCCTACGAGCAGTACTTC
cdr3_aa: CASSDWTGRSYEQYF

v_call: TRBV12-3/TRBV12-4
j_call: TRBJ2-1
clone_size: many
d_call: .
cdr3_nt: TGTGCCAGCAGTTTCGAAGGTGAGCAGTTCTTC
cdr3_aa: CASSFEGEQFF

v_call: TRBV5-1
j_call: TRBJ2-7
clone_size: few
d_call: .
cdr3_nt: TGCGCCAGCAGCCCCGACTTGAATCCAGCCTACGAGCAGTACTTC
cdr3_aa: CASSPDLNPAYEQYF

v_call: TRBV19
j_call: TRBJ2-2
clone_size: many
d_call: TRBD1
cdr3_nt: TGTGCCAGTAGTACCAGATCGACAGGGAGAAAAGCCGGGGAGCTGTTTTTT
cdr3_aa: CASSTRSTGRKAGELFF

v_call: TRBV11-2
j_call: TRBJ2-1
clone_size: many
d_call: TRBD2
cdr3_nt: TGTGCCAGCAGCAGAACTAGCGGGGTGTACAATGAGCAGTTCTTC
cdr3_aa: CASSRTSGVYNEQFF

v_call: TRBV12-3/TRBV12-4
j_call: TRBJ2-5
clone_size: many
d_call: .
cdr3_nt: TGTGCCAGCAGCTACGACAGGCGAGAGACCCAGTACTTC
cdr3_aa: CASSYDRRETQYF

v_call: TRBV11-2
j_call: TRBJ2-7
clone_size: once
d_call: TRBD1
cdr3_nt: TGTGCCAGCAGCCTAGGACAGGGCGGATACGAGCAGTACTTC
cdr3_aa: CASSLGQGGYEQYF